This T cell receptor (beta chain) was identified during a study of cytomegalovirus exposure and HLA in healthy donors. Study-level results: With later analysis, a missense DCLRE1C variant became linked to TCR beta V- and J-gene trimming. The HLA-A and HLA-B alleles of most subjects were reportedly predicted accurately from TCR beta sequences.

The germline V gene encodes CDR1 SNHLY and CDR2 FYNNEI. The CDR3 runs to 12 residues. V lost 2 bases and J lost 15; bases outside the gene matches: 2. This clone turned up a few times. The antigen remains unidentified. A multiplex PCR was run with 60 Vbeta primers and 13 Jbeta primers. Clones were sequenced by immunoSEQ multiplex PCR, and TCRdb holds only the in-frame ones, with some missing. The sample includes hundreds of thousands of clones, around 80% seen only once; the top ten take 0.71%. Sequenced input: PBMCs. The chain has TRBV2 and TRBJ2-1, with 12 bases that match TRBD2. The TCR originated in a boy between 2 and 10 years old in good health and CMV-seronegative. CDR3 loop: CASSELAGGTFF. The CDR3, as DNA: TGTGCCAGCAGTGAACTAGCGGGAGGGACGTTCTTC.